This paragraph reports one TCR beta chain. The target antigen is unknown. MiXCR was run by TCRdb on the reads, yielding one entry per CDR3 protein. The repertoire consists of about 190,000 distinct CDR3 sequences, with 28% occurring once and the leading ten covering approximately 31%. This record belongs to a study of T cell repertoires in cytomegalovirus infection. Study background: Both CMV infection and a matching HLA type were indicated by public TCR beta signatures.

In germline, CDR1 is SQVTM, CDR2 ANQGSEA. This CDR3 is built from 14 residues. V was trimmed by 2 bases and J by 2 bases, leaving 10 bases between them. Study observations and caveats: Carriers of CMV plus the relevant HLA were identified by cumulative public TCR beta family frequency. It was HLA-C-restricted CMV-specific TCR beta clonotypes that dominated the response ex vivo.

The TCR originated in a human donor in good health (CMV status not recorded). Some clones in this sample may be carry-over from other donors' samples. Sequenced: PBMCs. The chain uses TRBV29-1 and TRBJ2-1; no clear D gene. CDR3 sequence: CSVEPKLTYNEQFF. The DNA of the CDR3 is TGCAGCGTTGAACCTAAGCTAACCTACAATGAGCAGTTCTTC.